This T cell receptor beta chain was sequenced for a study of T cells after yellow fever vaccination. This clonotype was detected ten times or more. Each CDR3 protein gets one entry after TCRdb re-called the 5' RACE reads with MiXCR. The sample yields some 390,000 distinct CDR3 sequences, around 6.5% seen once. The CDR3 contains 15 residues. CDR1 and CDR2 from the germline V gene are MNHEY and SMNVEV (reference sequence). Trimming took off 7 bases at V and 5 bases at J, with 21 bases between the two ends. The chain carries TRBV27 and TRBJ2-7; D gene unclear. The sequencing used PBMCs, collected 5 days after the yellow fever booster vaccination. This sequence was found in a man aged 30 to 45 who received the YFV17D yellow fever vaccine. As DNA, the CDR3 is TGTGCCAGCAACCGATCTACCCGAAATGAGGACGAGCAGTACTTC. Amino acids: CASNRSTRNEDEQYF.